These 24 T cell receptor beta chains were sequenced from one sample in a study of T cell repertoires in cytomegalovirus infection. These receptors' targets are unknown. TCRdb reanalysed the reads using MiXCR and keeps one entry per CDR3 protein. The repertoire holds some 920,000 distinct CDR3 sequences, with less than 35% as singletons. The starting material was cultured CD8+ T cells from PBMCs, obtained from culture after CMV antigen stimulation. These receptors all stem from a human donor in good health (CMV status not recorded). Some clones in this sample may be carry-over from other donors' samples.

This clonotype was detected only a few times. This rearrangement joins TRBV4-1 to TRBJ2-1; tentative D call: TRBD2 (5 bases). The CDR3 runs 17 residues. Deletions cut 0 bases from V and 1 base from J, with 13 bases between. The V gene's germline CDR1 is MGHRA and CDR2 YSYEKL. The CDR3 here is CASSQDSKGRSYNEQFF. CDR3 coding DNA: TGCGCCAGCAGCCAAGACTCAAAAGGGAGATCCTACAATGAGCAGTTCTTC.

The sample holds a few counts of this clonotype. This chain connects TRBV2 to TRBJ1-1; tentative D call: TRBD1 (5 bases). Germline V CDR1 and CDR2: SNHLY, FYNNEI. Trimming shortened V by 10 bases and J by 5 bases, and 14 bases separated the two germline ends. The CDR3 has 12 residues. CDR3 residues: CATPGRGTEAFF. CDR3 DNA sequence: TGTGCCACCCCAGGGAGGGGAACTGAAGCTTTCTTT.

In this sample, this clonotype turned up a few times. The V call is TRBV7-9, the J call TRBJ2-7; 10 bases map to TRBD1. In germline, CDR1 is SEHNR, CDR2 FQNEAQ (reference sequence). V trimming: 2 bases; J trimming: 0 bases; junction bases outside the gene matches: 4. The length of the CDR3 is 16 residues. The CDR3 nucleotides read TGTGCCAGCAGCTTACCGGGACAGGGGATCTCCTACGAGCAGTACTTC. Its translation is CASSLPGQGISYEQYF.

This chain joins TRBV29-1 and TRBJ2-5; possibly TRBD2 for D (6 bases). The CDR3 spans 10 residues. The V end lost 7 bases, the J end lost 4 bases, and 7 bases lay between the germline ends. Germline CDR1 SQVTM, CDR2 ANQGSEA. CDR3 coding DNA: TGCAGCGGGGGAGGAGAGACCCAGTACTTC. Translated: CSGGGETQYF.

This clonotype was recorded many times. The chain combines TRBV7-6 with TRBJ2-2; D is unresolved. V dropped 3 bases and J dropped 1 base, with 9 bases sitting between them. This CDR3 has 15 residues. Germline CDR1 and CDR2: SGHVS and FNYEAQ. The CDR3 nucleotides read TGTGCCAGCAGCTTTCTATCAGGGAACACCGGGGAGCTGTTTTTT. This encodes CASSFLSGNTGELFF. Combining the CDR3 with reference TRBV7-6 and TRBJ2-2 gives the whole variable domain GAGVSQSPRYKVTKRGQDVALRCDPISGHVSLYWYRQALGQGPEFLTYFNYEAQQDKSGLPNDRFSAERPEGSISTLTIQRTEQRDSAMYRCASSFLSGNTGELFFGEGSRLTVL.

V usage is TRBV19 and J usage is TRBJ2-2; no reliable D call. The CDR3 runs 12 residues. Per germline, CDR1 LNHDA and CDR2 SQIVND (reference sequence). Trimming stripped 5 bases from V and 7 bases from J, with 8 bases between. CDR3 in amino acids: CASSFGDGELFF. As DNA, the CDR3 is TGTGCCAGTAGTTTCGGTGACGGGGAGCTGTTTTTT. Using reference TRBV19 and TRBJ2-2 for the parts outside the CDR3, the full variable domain is DGGITQSPKYLFRKEGQNVTLSCEQNLNHDAMYWYRQDPGQGLRLIYYSQIVNDFQKGDIAEGYSVSREKKESFPLTVTSAQKNPTAFYLCASSFGDGELFFGEGSRLTVL.

The chain carries TRBV11-1 and TRBJ2-1; the D gene could be TRBD1 or TRBD2 (5 bases each). Looked up from germline, CDR1 is SGHAT and CDR2 is FQDESV (reference sequence). The CDR3 is 15 residues long. V lost 5 bases to trimming and J lost 7 bases, with 18 bases between them. CDR3 nucleotides: TGTGCCAGCAGCGGGGCCCTGAGGGGTGGGAATGAGCAGTTCTTC. The encoded protein is CASSGALRGGNEQFF.

This clonotype was seen repeatedly, ten times or more. The genes are TRBV7-2 and TRBJ1-6; the D is unclear. CDR1 SGHTA and CDR2 FQGNSA come from the germline V gene. The CDR3 is 14 residues long. V was pared by 10 bases and J by 7 bases, with 17 bases between. This CDR3 reads CATHGRGLNSPLHF. CDR3 nucleotide sequence: TGTGCCACCCACGGACGAGGCCTCAATTCACCCCTCCACTTT.

This clonotype turned up a few times. The CDR3 DNA sequence: TGCAGTGCTAGATCGGACAGAATCTATGGCTACACCTTC. Amino acid sequence: CSARSDRIYGYTF. V usage is TRBV20-1 and J usage is TRBJ1-2, with D tentatively TRBD1 (6 bases). Germline loops: CDR1 DFQATT, CDR2 SNEGSKA (reference sequence). V was clipped by 2 bases and J by 4 bases, with 11 bases between them. The CDR3 has 13 amino acids.

This clonotype was seen many times. This chain uses TRBV12-3 or TRBV12-4 with TRBJ1-3; 10 bases line up with TRBD1. With 3 bases clipped from V and 3 bases from J, the junction kept 14 bases outside the gene matches. This CDR3 is built from 19 residues. The CDR3 nucleotides read TGTGCCAGCAGTTTGGGCCTGGGACAGGGGCTTAGCGTTGGAAACACCATATATTTT. It specifies CASSLGLGQGLSVGNTIYF.

This clonotype was detected ten times or more. The chain couples TRBV7-8 to TRBJ2-1; no clear D. Per the germline V gene, CDR1 is SGHVS and CDR2 is FQNEAQ. Trimming took off 1 base at V and 7 bases at J, with 8 bases between the two ends. The CDR3 contains 13 residues. Here the CDR3 DNA reads TGTGCCAGCAGCTTAGAAACTGTAAATGAGCAGTTCTTC. Translated, it gives CASSLETVNEQFF.

In its sample, this clonotype was seen a few times. This sequence joins TRBV11-2 and TRBJ2-1, with 10 positions matching TRBD2. This CDR3 spans 20 amino acids. V shed 4 bases and J 2 bases; nucleotides not matched to a gene: 17. Germline values: CDR1 SGHAT, CDR2 FQNNGV. DNA for the CDR3: TGTGCCAGCAGCTCCCCCGGGGTACTAGCGGGGTTGCCGACCTACAATGAGCAGTTCTTC. As protein: CASSSPGVLAGLPTYNEQFF.

The chain recombines TRBV19 with TRBJ2-7; TRBD1 matches 7 bases. Germline loops: CDR1 LNHDA, CDR2 SQIVND (reference sequence). J lost 5 bases, V lost 1 base, and 5 bases had no gene match. The CDR3 is 14 residues long. In nucleotides, the CDR3 is TGTGCCAGTAGTATAGGGACAGGCGCAGACGAGCAGTACTTC. Translating gives CASSIGTGADEQYF.

This clonotype was seen only a few times. The rearrangement joins TRBV27 to TRBJ2-7; D is perhaps TRBD2 (6 bases). The CDR3 extends over 15 amino acids. Germline CDR1 is MNHEY and CDR2 is SMNVEV (reference sequence). Trimming removed 4 bases at V and 0 bases at J, with 13 bases between. CDR3 DNA: TGTGCCAGCAGTTGGAGGGCAGCCAGCTCCTACGAGCAGTACGTC. This codes for CASSWRAASSYEQYV.

The chain employs TRBV6-2 or TRBV6-3 and TRBJ1-1, with 9 bases aligning to TRBD1. The CDR3 is 17 residues long. Germline assignment: CDR1 MNHEY and CDR2 SVGEGT. With V trimmed by 0 bases and J by 0 bases, 5 bases remained unmatched. For the CDR3, the DNA is TGTGCCAGCAGTTACTCAGTGGACAGGGGTTTGAACACTGAAGCTTTCTTT. It translates to CASSYSVDRGLNTEAFF.

In the case of this clonotype: This may be a read error: a much more frequent sequence differs by one nucleotide. The V gene is TRBV7-2, the J gene TRBJ2-3, with no clear D. Trimming shortened V by 1 base and J by 8 bases, and 7 bases separated the two germline ends. Germline V gene data show CDR1 as SGHTA and CDR2 as FQGNSA. The CDR3 loop spans 12 amino acids. CDR3 loop: CASSLEGGTQYF. CDR3 coding DNA: TGTGCCAGCAGCTTAGAAGGTGGTACGCAGTATTTT.

This clonotype was counted only a few times. The chain combines TRBV5-4 with TRBJ1-3; D is undetermined. Germline CDR1 and CDR2: SGHNT and YYREEE (reference sequence). The CDR3 is 15 residues long. Trimming shortened V by 3 bases and J by 0 bases, and 10 bases separated the two germline ends. CDR3 protein: CASSSDIRSGNTIYF. CDR3 in DNA: TGTGCCAGCAGCTCAGACATCCGCTCTGGAAACACCATATATTTT. Full variable domain (missing parts from reference TRBV5-4 and TRBJ1-3): ETGVTQSPTHLIKTRGQQVTLRCSSQSGHNTVSWYQQALGQGPQFIFQYYREEENGRGNFPPRFSGLQFPNYSSELNVNALELDDSALYLCASSSDIRSGNTIYFGEGSWLTVV.

Points on this clonotype: A read error may produce the germline difference seen at one junction end. The rearrangement uses TRBV7-4 and TRBJ1-1; a possible D gene is TRBD1 (5 bases). Germline assignment: CDR1 SGHVT and CDR2 SQSDAQ. The CDR3 covers 16 residues. As DNA, the CDR3 is TGTGCCAGCAGCCCTGCCGTCGGGGGAGCGGGCACTGAATCTTTCTTT. Residues: CASSPAVGGAGTESFF.

This clonotype was picked up many times. The chain couples TRBV7-2 to TRBJ2-5; possible D gene TRBD2, 6 bases. Germline CDR1 reads SGHTA; CDR2 reads FQGNSA. CDR3 length: 15 amino acids. Trimming shortened V by 7 bases and J by 4 bases, and 19 bases separated the two germline ends. The CDR3 loop reads CASTPHPPSAETQYF. The DNA for the CDR3 is TGTGCCAGCACCCCCCACCCTCCTAGCGCAGAGACCCAGTACTTC. The full variable domain, rest sourced from reference TRBV7-2 and TRBJ2-5, is GAGVSQSPSNKVTEKGKDVELRCDPISGHTALYWYRQSLGQGLEFLIYFQGNSAPDKSGLPSDRFSAERTGGSVSTLTIQRTQQEDSAVYLCASTPHPPSAETQYFGPGTRLLVL.

The chain combines TRBV7-3 with TRBJ2-1; 8 bases are shared with TRBD2. Germline trimming cut 5 bases from V and 3 bases from J; bases unmatched to any gene: 6. CDR1 and CDR2 from the germline V gene are SGHTA and FQGTGA. The CDR3 totals 15 residues. The CDR3 nucleotides are TGTGCCAGCAGCCGTGGAAGCGGGGGCTACAATGAGCAGTTCTTC. As protein: CASSRGSGGYNEQFF.

The chain joins TRBV6-1 to TRBJ1-5; perhaps TRBD1 as D (5 bases). This CDR3 spans 15 amino acids. V gave up 6 bases and J gave up 9 bases, with 21 bases separating them. CDR1 MNHNS and CDR2 SASEGT come from the germline V gene. CDR3 sequence: CASSERAGGVWPQHF. In nucleotides, the CDR3 is TGTGCCAGCAGCGAACGGGCAGGAGGGGTTTGGCCCCAGCATTTT.

As to this clonotype: Mismatch with germline at one junction end may stem from a read error. The chain has TRBV4-1 and TRBJ2-1; D assignment may be TRBD1 or TRBD2 (5 bases each). Germline V gene lookup returns CDR1 MGHRA and CDR2 YSYEKL. CDR3 length equals 15 residues. In DNA form, the CDR3 reads TGCGCCACCAGCCAAGACCGGGACGAATACAATGAGCAGTTCTTC. Translated: CATSQDRDEYNEQFF.

This rearrangement joins TRBV12-3 or TRBV12-4 to TRBJ2-5, with 9 positions matching TRBD2. Trimming cost V 9 bases and J 4 bases; bases outside gene matches: 9. The CDR3 runs 14 residues. The chain's CDR3 is CASKRAGGLETQYF. In nucleotides, the CDR3 is TGTGCCAGTAAAAGGGCGGGGGGGCTAGAGACCCAGTACTTC.

This clonotype was counted once. This chain connects TRBV4-1 to TRBJ1-2; tentative D call: TRBD1 (6 bases). The CDR3 contains 15 residues. V lost 4 bases and J 2 bases, leaving 14 bases between the germline ends. Germline CDR1 is MGHRA and CDR2 is YSYEKL. CDR3 region: CASSRGRTENYGYTF. The CDR3 DNA reads TGCGCCAGCAGCCGAGGTCGGACAGAAAACTATGGCTACACCTTC.